These 7 T cell receptor beta chains came from one sample sequenced in a study of technical replicates of blood from a handful of donors. Sequenced by immunoSEQ multiplex PCR; TCRdb stores in-frame clones only, minus some. The sample has fewer than 90,000 clones; 93% are singletons. The sample comprised T cells isolated from PBMCs. These receptors all stem from a human donor in good health.

This rearrangement joins TRBV19 to TRBJ1-2; D remains unclear. From germline, CDR1 is LNHDA and CDR2 SQIVND (reference sequence). V lost 3 bases to trimming and J lost 4 bases, with 21 bases between them. This CDR3 has 17 amino acids. CDR3 nucleotides: TGTGCCAGTAGTATTGTGGTCCCGCGGATGGGGAGCTATGGCTACACCTTC. This codes for CASSIVVPRMGSYGYTF. The whole variable domain, filled in from reference TRBV19 and TRBJ1-2, reads DGGITQSPKYLFRKEGQNVTLSCEQNLNHDAMYWYRQDPGQGLRLIYYSQIVNDFQKGDIAEGYSVSREKKESFPLTVTSAQKNPTAFYLCASSIVVPRMGSYGYTFGSGTRLTVV.

This rearrangement joins TRBV9 to TRBJ1-6; D might be TRBD1 (6 bases). V gave up 2 bases and J gave up 14 bases, with 11 bases separating them. Germline V gene sequence: CDR1 SGDLS, CDR2 YYNGEE. There are 12 residues in the CDR3. CDR3 protein: CASSVGAGALHF. CDR3 nucleotide sequence: TGTGCCAGCAGCGTCGGCGCAGGGGCCCTCCACTTT. Combining the CDR3 with reference TRBV9 and TRBJ1-6 gives the whole variable domain DSGVTQTPKHLITATGQRVTLRCSPRSGDLSVYWYQQSLDQGLQFLIQYYNGEERAKGNILERFSAQQFPDLHSELNLSSLELGDSALYFCASSVGAGALHFGNGTRLTVT.

The genes are TRBV2 and TRBJ1-2; D gene uncertain. The germline gives CDR1 SNHLY, CDR2 FYNNEI. Trimming took 2 bases from V and 4 from J, leaving 8 bases between them. There are 13 residues in the CDR3. This CDR3 reads CASSEQETYGYTF. CDR3 DNA sequence: TGTGCCAGCAGTGAACAGGAAACCTATGGCTACACCTTC.

V gene TRBV4-1 combines with J gene TRBJ1-4, with 8 bases identical to TRBD1. The germline V gene encodes CDR1 MGHRA and CDR2 YSYEKL. There are 17 residues in the CDR3. The V segment lost 0 bases and the J segment 4 bases; nucleotides outside the gene matches: 7. The CDR3 DNA reads as TGCGCCAGCAGCCAAGATGTGGCAGGGGGCCATAATGAAAAACTGTTTTTT. Translated: CASSQDVAGGHNEKLFF.

V is TRBV5-1 and J is TRBJ2-5; tentatively, D is TRBD2 (6 bases). Trimming took 3 bases from V and 4 from J, leaving 16 bases between them. Germline assignment: CDR1 SGHRS and CDR2 YFSETQ. This CDR3 spans 15 amino acids. The chain's CDR3 is CASSSQHGGSETQYF. CDR3 nucleotides: TGCGCCAGCAGCTCACAACATGGGGGGTCAGAGACCCAGTACTTC. Using reference TRBV5-1 and TRBJ2-5 for the parts outside the CDR3, the full variable domain is KAGVTQTPRYLIKTRGQQVTLSCSPISGHRSVSWYQQTPGQGLQFLFEYFSETQRNKGNFPGRFSGRQFSNSRSEMNVSTLELGDSALYLCASSSQHGGSETQYFGPGTRLLVL.

The chain has TRBV6-5 and TRBJ2-3; 7 positions agree with TRBD1. With V trimmed by 1 base and J by 3 bases, 4 bases remained unmatched. The CDR3 spans 15 residues. Germline CDR1 MNHEY, CDR2 SVGAGI. This CDR3 reads CASSYFRDRTDTQYF. The CDR3 DNA follows: TGTGCCAGCAGTTACTTCCGGGACAGAACAGATACGCAGTATTTT.

This clone has more than one count but fewer than ten. The chain combines TRBV19 with TRBJ1-1, with TRBD1 identical over 11 bases. Germline V gene lookup returns CDR1 LNHDA and CDR2 SQIVND (reference sequence). This CDR3 region has 16 residues. With V trimmed by 8 bases and J by 3 bases, 11 bases remained unmatched. CDR3 nucleotides: TGTGCCAGTGGACCCGGGACAGGGGGATTACACACTGAAGCTTTCTTT. As protein: CASGPGTGGLHTEAFF.